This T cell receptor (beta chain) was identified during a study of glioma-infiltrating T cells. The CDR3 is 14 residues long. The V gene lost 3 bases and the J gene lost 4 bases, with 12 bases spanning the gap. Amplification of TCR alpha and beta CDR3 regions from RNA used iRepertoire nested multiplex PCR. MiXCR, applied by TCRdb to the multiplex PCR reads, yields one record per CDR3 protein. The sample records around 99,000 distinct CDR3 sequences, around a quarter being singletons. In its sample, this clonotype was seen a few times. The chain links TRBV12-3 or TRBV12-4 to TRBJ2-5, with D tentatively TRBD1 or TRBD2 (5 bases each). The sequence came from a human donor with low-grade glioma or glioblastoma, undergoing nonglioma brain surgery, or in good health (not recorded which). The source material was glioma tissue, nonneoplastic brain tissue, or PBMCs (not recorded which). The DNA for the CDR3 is TGTGCCAGCAGTTTTTGGGGGTCGCTAGAGACCCAGTACTTC. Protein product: CASSFWGSLETQYF.